These 20 T cell receptor beta chains came from one sample sequenced in a study of blood T cells in healthy people across ages. A second PCR of about 7 to 12 cycles used a sample-barcoded 5' primer and a J-beta primer mix. TCRdb re-analysed the 5' RACE reads in MiXCR, keeping a single row per CDR3 protein. Among about 640,000 distinct CDR3 sequences listed, around 54% were seen once. Sequenced sample: blood. Receptors originate from a man in his sixties in good health.

The count of this clonotype is one. The chain carries TRBV24-1 and TRBJ2-1, with 9 bases aligning to TRBD1. The J call may not be correct, given that the DNA end is closer to TRBJ2-7. This CDR3 spans 15 amino acids. Germline V lookup: CDR1 KGHDR, CDR2 SFDVKD. The CDR3 here is CATRIQGARDNEQYF. DNA for the CDR3: TGTGCCACCAGAATACAGGGGGCGCGGGACAATGAGCAGTACTTC.

The sample holds a few counts of this clonotype. This sequence joins TRBV29-1 and TRBJ1-2, with 8 bases identical to TRBD1. The CDR3 spans 14 residues. Germline V gene lookup returns CDR1 SQVTM and CDR2 ANQGSEA. The V and J ends lost 2 bases and 7 bases, in that order; junction bases with no gene match: 9. The CDR3 loop is CSVETHDRGGGYTF. The CDR3 region has the DNA TGCAGCGTTGAAACGCACGACAGGGGTGGTGGCTACACCTTC.

The table lists this clonotype with a few counts. The rearrangement links TRBV11-2 to TRBJ2-1; TRBD2 aligns across 8 bases. The V gene end was trimmed by 5 bases and the J gene end by 9 bases; junction bases not matched to a gene: 6. The germline CDR1 and CDR2 sequences are SGHAT and FQNNGV. This CDR3 has 13 residues. The CDR3 nucleotides are TGTGCCAGCAGCCCACTGGGACTAGGTGAGCAGTTCTTC. Translation gives CASSPLGLGEQFF.

For the CDR3, the DNA is TGTGCCATCAGTGAGGCTAGCGGGGCCCAAGAGACCCAGTACTTC. Protein: CAISEASGAQETQYF. The chain is built from TRBV10-3 and TRBJ2-5, with 9 bases matching TRBD2. CDR3 size: 15 residues. Germline CDR1 reads ENHRY; CDR2 reads SYGVKD. With V trimmed by 2 bases and J by 1 base, 2 bases remained unmatched.

The V call is TRBV20-1, the J call TRBJ1-6; D is undetermined. Trimming took off 0 bases at V and 0 bases at J, with 12 bases between the two ends. CDR1 is DFQATT and CDR2 is SNEGSKA in the germline V gene (reference sequence). CDR3 length: 17 residues. The CDR3 here is CSARDDAPSSYNSPLHF. In nucleotides, the CDR3 is TGCAGTGCTAGAGATGATGCGCCTAGCTCCTATAATTCACCCCTCCACTTT.

In its sample, this clonotype was seen a few times. V and J are TRBV5-1 and TRBJ2-1; a possible D gene is TRBD1 (6 bases). Trimming cost V 3 bases and J 7 bases, with 11 bases left between them. Germline CDR1 reads SGHRS; CDR2 reads YFSETQ. The CDR3 has 13 residues. DNA of the CDR3: TGCGCCAGCAGCTCACAGGGTGGTAATGAGCAGTTCTTC. The encoded protein is CASSSQGGNEQFF. The whole variable domain, filled in from reference TRBV5-1 and TRBJ2-1, reads KAGVTQTPRYLIKTRGQQVTLSCSPISGHRSVSWYQQTPGQGLQFLFEYFSETQRNKGNFPGRFSGRQFSNSRSEMNVSTLELGDSALYLCASSSQGGNEQFFGPGTRLTVL.

The chain is built from TRBV5-6 and TRBJ2-7; TRBD1 agrees at 7 bases. With 0 bases clipped from V and 2 bases from J, the junction kept 5 bases outside the gene matches. Germline CDR1 and CDR2: SGHDT and YYEEEE. The CDR3 length is 15 residues. CDR3 sequence reads: CASSLGPGQTYEQYF. For the CDR3, the DNA is TGTGCCAGCAGCTTGGGGCCGGGACAGACCTACGAGCAGTACTTC. The full variable domain, its missing parts supplied by reference TRBV5-6 and TRBJ2-7, is DAGVTQSPTHLIKTRGQQVTLRCSPKSGHDTVSWYQQALGQGPQFIFQYYEEEERQRGNFPDRFSGHQFPNYSSELNVNALLLGDSALYLCASSLGPGQTYEQYFGPGTRLTVT.

Only a few counts were recorded for this clonotype. The V gene is TRBV7-2, the J gene TRBJ1-6; 9 positions agree with TRBD1. The CDR3 loop spans 15 amino acids. The ends lost 5 bases at V and 10 bases at J; junction bases unmatched: 9. Per the germline V gene, CDR1 is SGHTA and CDR2 is FQGNSA. CDR3 in amino acids: CASSRTGQGYSPLHF. In DNA form, the CDR3 reads TGTGCCAGCAGCCGAACGGGACAGGGATACTCACCCCTCCACTTT.

The chain carries TRBV10-2 and TRBJ1-2; D remains ambiguous. Trimming took 0 bases from V and 4 from J, leaving 15 bases between them. This CDR3 has 16 amino acids. The germline CDR1 and CDR2 sequences are WSHSY and SAAADI. In DNA form, the CDR3 reads TGCGCCAGCAGTGAGTCAGGAGTACGGGTGGGCTATGGCTACACCTTC. The encoded protein is CASSESGVRVGYGYTF.

This clonotype was counted between two and nine times. V usage is TRBV20-1 and J usage is TRBJ2-7; D could derive from TRBD1 or TRBD2 (7 bases each). CDR1 and CDR2 (germline): DFQATT, SNEGSKA (reference sequence). Trimming pared 3 bases from V and 3 bases from J, leaving 18 bases between. This CDR3 comprises 15 residues. This chain's CDR3 is CSASLRGRGFYEQYF. CDR3 DNA sequence: TGCAGTGCTAGCCTCAGGGGGAGGGGGTTCTACGAGCAGTACTTC.

The sample holds many counts of this clonotype. This chain links TRBV12-3 or TRBV12-4 with TRBJ2-5; possible D gene TRBD1, 5 bases. The CDR3 is made up of 14 amino acids. Deletions cut 5 bases from V and 0 bases from J, with 10 bases between. CDR3 sequence reads: CASSPQGNQETQYF. The CDR3, as DNA: TGTGCCAGCAGTCCTCAGGGAAACCAAGAGACCCAGTACTTC.

The chain combines TRBV6-1 with TRBJ2-6, with 7 positions matching TRBD1. Germline CDR1 MNHNS, CDR2 SASEGT. The junction had 8 bases not matched to a gene; V was cut back by 8 bases and J by 4 bases. The CDR3 has 15 residues. The CDR3, as DNA: TGTGCCAGCGGCAAGGGGGCGTCCGGGGCCAACGTCCTGACTTTC. This codes for CASGKGASGANVLTF.

The chain employs TRBV12-3 or TRBV12-4 and TRBJ1-2; the match to TRBD1 covers 7 bases. Trimming cost V 6 bases and J 7 bases; bases outside gene matches: 17. CDR3 size: 16 residues. The CDR3 DNA follows: TGTGCCAGCAGCCGTCAGACCGGGACAGCCAGGGGTGGCTACACCTTC. Its translation: CASSRQTGTARGGYTF.

This clonotype was seen at least ten times. A much larger clone lies one base from this, so it may be a read error. The V gene is TRBV20-1, the J gene TRBJ2-7, with 8 bases identical to TRBD2. The CDR3 has 14 amino acids. Germline-derived CDR1 and CDR2 are DFQATT and SNEGSKA (reference sequence). V trimming: 5 bases; J trimming: 7 bases; junction bases outside the gene matches: 13. CDR3 DNA sequence: TGCAGTGCTCTAAGCGGGGGAACCTACAATGAGCAGTACTTC. It codes for CSALSGGTYNEQYF.

Comments on this clonotype: A read error may account for a junction end that differs from germline. As DNA, the CDR3 is TGCAGTGCTAGATGGTACTATAATTCACCCCTTCACTTT. It translates to CSARWYYNSPLHF. V usage is TRBV20-1 and J usage is TRBJ1-6, with D hard to call. The CDR3 covers 13 residues. CDR1 is DFQATT, CDR2 SNEGSKA, per germline (reference sequence).

The gene calls are TRBV9 and TRBJ2-5, with 11 positions matching TRBD1. V lost 4 bases and J lost 0; bases outside the gene matches: 5. Germline lookup yields CDR1 SGDLS and CDR2 YYNGEE. This CDR3 spans 16 amino acids. As DNA, the CDR3 is TGTGCCAGCAGCCGTGGGACAGGGGGGAACCAAGAGACCCAGTACTTC. Residues: CASSRGTGGNQETQYF.

V usage is TRBV20-1 and J usage is TRBJ2-3, with a possible D match to TRBD2 (7 bases). The V end was cut by 3 bases, the J end by 4 bases, with 14 bases between. Germline V gives CDR1 DFQATT, CDR2 SNEGSKA (reference sequence). The CDR3 consists of 14 residues. In DNA form, the CDR3 reads TGCAGTGCTAGTAGGGGGGGGCCGTCAGATACGCAGTATTTT. This gives the protein CSASRGGPSDTQYF.

This chain joins TRBV5-1 and TRBJ2-5, with 10 bases fitting TRBD1. The J segment lost 3 bases and the V segment lost 6 bases, leaving 8 bases of the junction unmatched. From germline, CDR1 is SGHRS and CDR2 YFSETQ. The CDR3 has 15 amino acids. CDR3 nucleotide sequence: TGCGCCAGCACTCGACAGGGGGCGCCGGAAGAGACCCAGTACTTC. Residues: CASTRQGAPEETQYF.

V and J are TRBV6-1 and TRBJ2-3; TRBD1 might be the D (5 bases). CDR1 and CDR2 (germline): MNHNS, SASEGT. This CDR3 is 15 amino acids long. Trimming removed 4 bases from V and 0 bases from J, with 11 bases in between. DNA of the CDR3: TGTGCCAGCAGTGTCAGGGCTTCTAGCACAGATACGCAGTATTTT. This sequence encodes CASSVRASSTDTQYF.

V and J are TRBV28 and TRBJ2-5; D is uncertain. V was cut by 6 bases and J by 0 bases, with 14 bases left in between. From germline, CDR1 is MDHEN and CDR2 SYDVKM. CDR3 length equals 15 residues. The CDR3, as DNA: TGTGCCAGCAGCCCCATTAGAGATTACCAAGAGACCCAGTACTTC. Amino acids: CASSPIRDYQETQYF.